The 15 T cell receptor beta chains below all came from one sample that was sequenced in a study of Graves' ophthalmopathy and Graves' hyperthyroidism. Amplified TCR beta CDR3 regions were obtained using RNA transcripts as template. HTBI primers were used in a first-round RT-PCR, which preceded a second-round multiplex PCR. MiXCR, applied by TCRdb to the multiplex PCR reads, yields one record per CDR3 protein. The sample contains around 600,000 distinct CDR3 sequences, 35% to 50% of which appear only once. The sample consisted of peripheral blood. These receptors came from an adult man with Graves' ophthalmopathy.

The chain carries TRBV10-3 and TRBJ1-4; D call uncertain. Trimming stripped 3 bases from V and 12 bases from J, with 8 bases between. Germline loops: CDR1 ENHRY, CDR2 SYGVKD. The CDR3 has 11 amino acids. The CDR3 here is CAISDWGELFF. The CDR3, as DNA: TGTGCCATCAGTGACTGGGGTGAACTGTTTTTT.

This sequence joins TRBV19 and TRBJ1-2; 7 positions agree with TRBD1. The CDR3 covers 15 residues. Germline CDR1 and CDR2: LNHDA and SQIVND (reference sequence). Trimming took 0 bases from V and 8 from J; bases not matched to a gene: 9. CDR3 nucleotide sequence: TGTGCCAGTAGTATAGACTCCGGGGGACAGTACGGCTACACCTTC. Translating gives CASSIDSGGQYGYTF.

The CDR3 loop is CSASPGTPTGELFF. DNA for the CDR3: TGCAGTGCTTCCCCGGGGACGCCGACCGGGGAGCTGTTTTTT. The rearrangement links TRBV20-1 to TRBJ2-2; D tentatively reads TRBD1 or TRBD2 (5 bases each). This CDR3 spans 14 amino acids. Trimming took 5 bases from V and 5 from J, leaving 15 bases between them. The germline gives CDR1 DFQATT, CDR2 SNEGSKA (reference sequence).

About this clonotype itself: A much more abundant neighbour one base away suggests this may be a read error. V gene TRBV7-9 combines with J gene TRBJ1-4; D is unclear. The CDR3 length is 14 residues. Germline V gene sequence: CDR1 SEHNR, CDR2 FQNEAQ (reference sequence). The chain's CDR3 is CAGSFGRVNEKLFF. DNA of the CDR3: TGTGCCGGCAGCTTCGGGAGGGTGAACGAAAAACTGTTTTTT.

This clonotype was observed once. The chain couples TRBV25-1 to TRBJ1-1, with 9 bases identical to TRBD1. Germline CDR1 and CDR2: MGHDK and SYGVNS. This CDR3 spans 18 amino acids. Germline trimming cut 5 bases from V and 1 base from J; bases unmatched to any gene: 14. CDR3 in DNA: TGTGCCAGCAGTTCCCACACCATACAGGGGGCGCGGAACACTGAAGCTTTCTTT. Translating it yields CASSSHTIQGARNTEAFF.

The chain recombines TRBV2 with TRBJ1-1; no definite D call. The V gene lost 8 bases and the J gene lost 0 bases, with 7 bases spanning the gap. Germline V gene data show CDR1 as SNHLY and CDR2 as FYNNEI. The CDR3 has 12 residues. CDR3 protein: CASVLMNTEAFF. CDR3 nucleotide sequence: TGTGCCAGCGTTTTAATGAACACTGAAGCTTTCTTT.

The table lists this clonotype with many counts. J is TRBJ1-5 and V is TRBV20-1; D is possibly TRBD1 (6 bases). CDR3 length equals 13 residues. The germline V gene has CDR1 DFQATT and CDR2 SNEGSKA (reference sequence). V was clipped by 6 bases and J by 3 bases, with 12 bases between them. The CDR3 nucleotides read TGCAGTGCCCGGGACACCTTCAATCAGCCCCAGCATTTT. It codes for CSARDTFNQPQHF.

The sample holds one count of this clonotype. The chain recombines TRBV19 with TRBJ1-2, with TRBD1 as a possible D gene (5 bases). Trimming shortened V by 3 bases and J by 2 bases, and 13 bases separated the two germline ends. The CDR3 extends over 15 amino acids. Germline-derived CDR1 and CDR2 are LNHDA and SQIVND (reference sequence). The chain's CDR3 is CASSIPWTLNYGYTF. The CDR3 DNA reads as TGTGCCAGTAGTATCCCCTGGACACTGAACTATGGCTACACCTTC.

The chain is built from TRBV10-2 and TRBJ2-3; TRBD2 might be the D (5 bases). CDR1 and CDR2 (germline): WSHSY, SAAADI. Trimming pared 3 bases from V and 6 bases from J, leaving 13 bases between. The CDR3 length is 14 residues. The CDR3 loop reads CASSEQTRVDTQYF. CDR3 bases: TGCGCCAGCAGTGAACAAACTAGGGTGGATACGCAGTATTTT.

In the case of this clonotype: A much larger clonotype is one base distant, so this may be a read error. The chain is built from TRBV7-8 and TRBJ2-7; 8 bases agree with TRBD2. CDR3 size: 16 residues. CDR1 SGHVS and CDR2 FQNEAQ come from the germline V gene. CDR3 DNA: TGTGCCAGCAGCCTTACCAGCGGGGGCAGGGCCTACGAGCACTACTTC. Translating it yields CASSLTSGGRAYEHYF.

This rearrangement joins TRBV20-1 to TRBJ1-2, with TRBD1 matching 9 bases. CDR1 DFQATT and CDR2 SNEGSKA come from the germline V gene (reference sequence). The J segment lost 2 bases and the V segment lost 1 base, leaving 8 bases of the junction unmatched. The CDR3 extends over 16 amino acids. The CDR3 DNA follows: TGCAGTGCTAGAGGGGAGGGGACAGGGCCCAACTATGGCTACACCTTC. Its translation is CSARGEGTGPNYGYTF.

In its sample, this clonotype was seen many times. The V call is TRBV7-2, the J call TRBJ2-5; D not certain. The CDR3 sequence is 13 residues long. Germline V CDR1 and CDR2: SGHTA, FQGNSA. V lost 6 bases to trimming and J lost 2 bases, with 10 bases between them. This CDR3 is CASRVGQQETQYF. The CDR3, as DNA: TGTGCCAGCAGGGTGGGTCAACAAGAGACCCAGTACTTC.

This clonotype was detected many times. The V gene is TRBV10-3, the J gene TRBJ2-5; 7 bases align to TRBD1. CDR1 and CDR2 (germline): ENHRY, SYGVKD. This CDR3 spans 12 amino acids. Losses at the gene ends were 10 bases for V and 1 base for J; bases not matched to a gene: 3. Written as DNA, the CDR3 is TGTGCCACCGGACAGGCCCAAGAGACCCAGTACTTC. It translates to CATGQAQETQYF.

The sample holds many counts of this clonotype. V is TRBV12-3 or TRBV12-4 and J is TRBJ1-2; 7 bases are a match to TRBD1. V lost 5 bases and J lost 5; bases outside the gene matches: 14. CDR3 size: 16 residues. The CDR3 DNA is TGTGCCAGCAGTCTCCGACAGGGAGGGGATGGGTATGGCTACACCTTC. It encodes CASSLRQGGDGYGYTF.

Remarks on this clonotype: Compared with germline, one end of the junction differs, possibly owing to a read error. The CDR3 here is CASSFPTGNSPLHF. The CDR3 region has the DNA TGTGCCAGCAGCTTTCCGACAGGGAATTCACCCCTCCACTTT. V and J are TRBV15 and TRBJ1-6, with TRBD1 matching 7 bases. In germline, CDR1 is LNHNV, CDR2 YYDKDF (reference sequence). This CDR3 is built from 14 residues.